The 29 T cell receptor beta chains below all came from one sample that was sequenced in a study of shared clonotypes between healthy human individuals. Some clones are missing from TCRdb's copy, which holds only in-frame ones; the method was immunoSEQ multiplex PCR. The data contain over 2 million clones, 85% to 95% of them singletons. Sequencing input: naive CD4+ T cells sorted from blood. Subset meaning: CD45RA+ positively selected. The origin of the receptors is a man aged 18-30 years in good health.

This clone was counted between two and nine times. A junction boundary mismatches the germline segment, possibly from a read error. This chain links TRBV4-1 with TRBJ1-2, with TRBD1 matching over 8 bases. The CDR3 runs 16 residues. Germline V CDR1 and CDR2: MGHRA, YSYEKL. The CDR3: CASSKEGQEANYGYTF. The CDR3 DNA reads TGCGCCAGCAGCAAAGAGGGACAGGAAGCTAACTATGGCTACACCTTC.

The chain couples TRBV2 to TRBJ1-1; 7 nucleotides agree with TRBD1. The junction had 5 bases not matched to a gene; V was cut back by 6 bases and J by 4 bases. Germline V gives CDR1 SNHLY, CDR2 FYNNEI. CDR3 length: 13 residues. CDR3 residues: CASSSQGVTEAFF. The CDR3 DNA sequence: TGTGCCAGCAGCTCCCAGGGGGTCACTGAAGCTTTCTTT. Looking up the rest from reference TRBV2 and TRBJ1-1 gives the full variable domain: EPEVTQTPSHQVTQMGQEVILRCVPISNHLYFYWYRQILGQKVEFLVSFYNNEISEKSEIFDDQFSVERPDGSNFTLKIRSTKLEDSAMYFCASSSQGVTEAFFGQGTRLTVV.

V gene TRBV5-4 combines with J gene TRBJ2-7; D possibly matches TRBD1 or TRBD2 (6 bases each). Looked up from germline, CDR1 is SGHNT and CDR2 is YYREEE (reference sequence). Trimming removed 3 bases from V and 1 base from J, with 20 bases in between. The CDR3 length is 17 residues. Written as DNA, the CDR3 is TGTGCCAGCAGCTCTTGGGGGGACACCTTACGATCCTACGAGCAGTACTTC. Encoded protein: CASSSWGDTLRSYEQYF.

The V gene is TRBV4-1, the J gene TRBJ1-3; 8 nucleotides match TRBD1. Germline-derived CDR1 and CDR2 are MGHRA and YSYEKL. The CDR3 contains 16 residues. Germline trimming cut 4 bases from V and 3 bases from J; bases unmatched to any gene: 8. As DNA, the CDR3 is TGCGCCAGCAGCCGGGACAGGTCCTCGGGTGGAAACACCATATATTTT. It yields the protein CASSRDRSSGGNTIYF.

A note on this clone: Other DNA sequences of this sample code for an identical CDR3. This chain uses TRBV5-6 with TRBJ2-7; D not resolved. Germline V gives CDR1 SGHDT, CDR2 YYEEEE. The CDR3 spans 12 residues. V lost 7 bases to trimming and J lost 3 bases, with 11 bases between them. The CDR3 coding sequence is TGTGCCAGCTCCTTGGGGATCTACGAGCAGTACTTC. Its translation is CASSLGIYEQYF.

The chain has TRBV5-4 and TRBJ2-7; tentatively, D is TRBD1 or TRBD2 (5 bases each). The V and J ends lost 0 bases and 9 bases respectively, with 13 bases between them. This CDR3 has 13 amino acids. In germline, CDR1 is SGHNT, CDR2 YYREEE (reference sequence). CDR3 in amino acids: CASSLAGAGRQYF. Written as DNA, the CDR3 is TGTGCCAGCAGCTTGGCCGGGGCAGGGCGGCAGTACTTC.

The J gene is TRBJ1-6, the V gene TRBV19, with a tentative D call TRBD1 (5 bases). Germline values: CDR1 LNHDA, CDR2 SQIVND (reference sequence). The germline V and J ends were trimmed by 4 bases and 11 bases, with 9 bases remaining between them. The CDR3 has 12 residues. The CDR3 region is CASSTGRPPLHF. The CDR3, as DNA: TGTGCCAGTAGTACAGGGAGGCCACCCCTCCACTTT.

The rearrangement links TRBV7-2 to TRBJ2-5; D call uncertain. This CDR3 has 12 residues. V lost 5 bases to trimming and J lost 6 bases, with 10 bases between them. From germline, CDR1 is SGHTA and CDR2 FQGNSA. The CDR3 here is CASSDPMQTQYF. In DNA form, the CDR3 reads TGTGCCAGCAGCGACCCAATGCAGACCCAGTACTTC.

This chain links TRBV10-3 with TRBJ2-3, with 12 nucleotides matching TRBD2. J was trimmed by 3 bases and V by 3 bases; bases with no gene match: 4. Germline CDR1 is ENHRY and CDR2 is SYGVKD. This CDR3 has 16 amino acids. The CDR3 bases are TGTGCCATCAGTGAACTAGCGGGAGGTCGGACAGATACGCAGTATTTT. It codes for CAISELAGGRTDTQYF.

The chain recombines TRBV4-1 with TRBJ1-3; D unclear. Between the trimmed V and J ends, which lost 1 base and 4 bases, there was a span of 11 bases. Germline V gene lookup returns CDR1 MGHRA and CDR2 YSYEKL. This CDR3 is 15 amino acids long. The CDR3 here is CASSQVKPTGNTIYF. The CDR3 DNA follows: TGCGCCAGCAGCCAAGTCAAGCCCACGGGAAACACCATATATTTT.

The chain employs TRBV11-2 and TRBJ1-6, with D possibly TRBD1 on 6 matching bases. V lost 0 bases and J lost 6, with 9 bases in between. Per germline, CDR1 SGHAT and CDR2 FQNNGV. CDR3 length: 15 residues. The CDR3 nucleotides are TGTGCCAGCAGCTTAGAGGGGGGCGGTAATTCACCCCTCCACTTT. This sequence encodes CASSLEGGGNSPLHF.

The chain employs TRBV10-3 and TRBJ2-1; D ambiguous. Germline CDR1 reads ENHRY; CDR2 reads SYGVKD. Trimming left V 3 bases short and J 7 bases short, with 7 bases between. CDR3 length: 12 amino acids. The CDR3 nucleotides read TGTGCCATCAGTGAAGGGCATAATGAGCAGTTCTTC. Its translation: CAISEGHNEQFF.

CDR3 residues: CASSLGRVEAFF. As DNA, the CDR3 is TGTGCCAGCAGTTTAGGAAGGGTTGAAGCTTTCTTT. The chain carries TRBV28 and TRBJ1-1; no firm D call. CDR3 length equals 12 residues. V was clipped by 2 bases and J by 7 bases, with 8 bases between them. The germline gives CDR1 MDHEN, CDR2 SYDVKM.

The J gene is TRBJ2-4, the V gene TRBV6-5; D is unresolved. V lost 4 bases and J 6 bases, leaving 10 bases between the germline ends. Looked up from germline, CDR1 is MNHEY and CDR2 is SVGAGI. The CDR3 runs to 13 residues. The CDR3: CASSSKLGNIQYF. As DNA, the CDR3 is TGTGCCAGCAGTTCCAAACTTGGAAACATTCAGTACTTC.

This clone was counted a single time. Other DNA sequences in the sample encode the same CDR3. The chain recombines TRBV7-2 with TRBJ2-7, with 7 bases fitting TRBD2. The CDR3 has 14 residues. V was pared by 1 base and J by 3 bases, with 3 bases of the junction left unmatched. Germline V gene data show CDR1 as SGHTA and CDR2 as FQGNSA. The CDR3 is CASSLVAGVYEQYF. The CDR3 nucleotides are TGTGCCAGCAGCTTAGTGGCGGGAGTCTACGAGCAGTACTTC.

V is TRBV28 and J is TRBJ1-1, with D perhaps TRBD1 (5 bases). The length of the CDR3 is 15 residues. Germline V gene sequence: CDR1 MDHEN, CDR2 SYDVKM. Trimming removed 5 bases from V and 1 base from J, with 14 bases in between. CDR3 residues: CASSIPGTTNTEAFF. CDR3 coding DNA: TGTGCCAGCAGTATCCCCGGGACTACGAACACTGAAGCTTTCTTT.

The chain employs TRBV10-3 and TRBJ1-1; TRBD1 matches at 7 bases. The germline gives CDR1 ENHRY, CDR2 SYGVKD. The CDR3 covers 14 residues. V trimming: 6 bases; J trimming: 3 bases; junction bases outside the gene matches: 7. The CDR3 DNA is TGTGCCATCAGGGTTCCGGGACAGCACACTGAAGCTTTCTTT. This codes for CAIRVPGQHTEAFF.

This clone has just one count. Here the CDR3 reads CASRPGQGRYGYTF. In nucleotides, the CDR3 is TGTGCCAGCAGGCCGGGACAGGGGCGCTATGGCTACACCTTC. V usage is TRBV28 and J usage is TRBJ1-2; 10 bases agree with TRBD1. In germline, CDR1 is MDHEN, CDR2 SYDVKM. The V and J ends lost 6 bases and 4 bases, in that order; junction bases with no gene match: 5. The CDR3 contains 14 residues.

The chain joins TRBV7-2 to TRBJ2-5; weak D call: TRBD2 (5 bases). The length of the CDR3 is 16 residues. Trimming left V 3 bases short and J 2 bases short, with 16 bases between. Germline CDR1 reads SGHTA; CDR2 reads FQGNSA. This chain's CDR3 is CASSFGGQVIQETQYF. The CDR3 bases are TGTGCCAGCAGCTTCGGCGGGCAGGTTATTCAAGAGACCCAGTACTTC.

The genes are TRBV2 and TRBJ2-5; TRBD1 matches 9 bases. With the DNA end fitting TRBJ2-7 better, the J assignment may be wrong. CDR3 size: 12 residues. Germline assignment: CDR1 SNHLY and CDR2 FYNNEI. The CDR3 nucleotides read TGTGCCAGTCGGGACAGGGTCTACGAGCAGTACTTC. Translation gives CASRDRVYEQYF.

As to this clone: Other DNA sequences of this sample code for an identical CDR3. The chain has TRBV7-2 and TRBJ2-3; 7 bases match TRBD1. The germline gives CDR1 SGHTA, CDR2 FQGNSA. The trim removed 4 bases at V and 2 bases at J, leaving 3 bases unmatched. The CDR3 is 14 residues long. This chain's CDR3 is CASSSGQSTDTQYF. The CDR3 DNA follows: TGTGCCAGCAGCTCGGGACAGTCCACAGATACGCAGTATTTT.

The gene calls are TRBV9 and TRBJ1-4, with 9 bases matching TRBD1. V lost 4 bases, J lost 8 bases, and 9 bases stayed unmatched. Germline values: CDR1 SGDLS, CDR2 YYNGEE. This CDR3 has 15 amino acids. The CDR3 loop is CASSTTGTGKEKLFF. In DNA, the CDR3 is TGTGCCAGCAGCACCACCGGGACAGGGAAAGAAAAACTGTTTTTT. Using reference TRBV9 and TRBJ1-4 for the parts outside the CDR3, the full variable domain is DSGVTQTPKHLITATGQRVTLRCSPRSGDLSVYWYQQSLDQGLQFLIQYYNGEERAKGNILERFSAQQFPDLHSELNLSSLELGDSALYFCASSTTGTGKEKLFFGSGTQLSVL.

The chain joins TRBV6-1 to TRBJ2-7; 16 nucleotides agree with TRBD2. CDR1 is MNHNS and CDR2 is SASEGT in the germline V gene. This CDR3 contains 24 residues. With V trimmed by 1 base and J by 3 bases, 24 bases remained unmatched. The CDR3 nucleotides are TGTGCCAGCAGTGAAGGAGATGGCAGGGGACTAGCGGGAGGGCGTGGGTTCGTTTTCTACGAGCAGTACTTC. Encoded protein: CASSEGDGRGLAGGRGFVFYEQYF.

This sequence joins TRBV2 and TRBJ1-6; D uncertain. Trimming cost V 0 bases and J 9 bases, with 9 bases left between them. CDR1 and CDR2 from the germline V gene are SNHLY and FYNNEI. The CDR3 loop spans 14 amino acids. The CDR3 protein is CASSEALISSPLHF. The DNA of the CDR3 is TGTGCCAGCAGTGAAGCGCTAATCAGTTCACCCCTCCACTTT.

This sequence joins TRBV10-3 and TRBJ2-1, with TRBD2 matching 12 bases. V lost 10 bases, J lost 7 bases, and 8 bases stayed unmatched. Germline V gives CDR1 ENHRY, CDR2 SYGVKD. The CDR3 extends over 14 amino acids. This chain's CDR3 is CATMTSGSLNEQFF. CDR3 coding DNA: TGTGCCACGATGACTAGCGGGAGTTTAAATGAGCAGTTCTTC.

This rearrangement joins TRBV30 to TRBJ1-6; 8 positions match TRBD1. Germline V CDR1 and CDR2: GTSNPN, SVGIG (reference sequence). J lost 6 bases, V lost 2 bases, and 6 bases had no gene match. The length of the CDR3 is 15 residues. The CDR3 DNA is TGTGCCTGGAGTCAAGGGACAGGACTTAATTCACCCCTCCACTTT. Its translation is CAWSQGTGLNSPLHF. The complete variable domain, with remaining parts taken from reference TRBV30 and TRBJ1-6, reads SQTIHQWPATLVQPVGSPLSLECTVEGTSNPNLYWYRQAAGRGLQLLFYSVGIGQISSEVPQNLSASRPQDRQFILSSKKLLLSDSGFYLCAWSQGTGLNSPLHFGNGTRLTVT.

This clone was picked up one time. The chain joins TRBV5-1 to TRBJ2-3, with a tentative D call TRBD2 (6 bases). V was pared by 5 bases and J by 7 bases, with 17 bases between. The CDR3 length is 14 residues. Germline V gene lookup returns CDR1 SGHRS and CDR2 YFSETQ. CDR3 amino acids: CASRRDGPGNTQYF. DNA for the CDR3: TGCGCCAGCAGGCGGGATGGGCCGGGGAATACGCAGTATTTT.

This clone occurred once. The rearrangement joins TRBV4-1 to TRBJ2-5, with 9 bases lining up with TRBD2. CDR1 is MGHRA, CDR2 YSYEKL, per germline. Trimming at V came to 3 bases and at J to 7 bases, leaving 9 bases not matched to a gene. The CDR3 consists of 15 residues. Written as DNA, the CDR3 is TGCGCCAGCAGCCAGGCCGATAGCGGGAGTTGGACCCAGTACTTC. This encodes CASSQADSGSWTQYF.

The chain links TRBV10-3 to TRBJ2-7; TRBD2 agrees at 10 bases. The CDR3 totals 15 residues. J gave up 6 bases and V 6 bases, and 11 bases lay outside the gene matches. Germline V gene sequence: CDR1 ENHRY, CDR2 SYGVKD. CDR3 in amino acids: CAISLASGSLGEQYF. In DNA form, the CDR3 reads TGTGCCATCAGCTTGGCTAGCGGGAGTTTGGGCGAGCAGTACTTC.